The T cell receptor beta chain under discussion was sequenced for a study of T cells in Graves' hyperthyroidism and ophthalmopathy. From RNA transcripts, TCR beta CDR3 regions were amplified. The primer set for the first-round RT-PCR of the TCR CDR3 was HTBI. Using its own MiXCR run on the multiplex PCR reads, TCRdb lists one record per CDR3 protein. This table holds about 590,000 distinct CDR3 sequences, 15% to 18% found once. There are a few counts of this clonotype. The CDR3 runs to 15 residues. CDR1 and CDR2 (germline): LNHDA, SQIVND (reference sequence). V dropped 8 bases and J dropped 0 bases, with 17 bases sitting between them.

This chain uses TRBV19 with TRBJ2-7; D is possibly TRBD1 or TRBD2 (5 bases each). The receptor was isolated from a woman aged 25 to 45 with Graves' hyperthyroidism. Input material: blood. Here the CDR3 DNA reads TGTGCCAGTTCAACCGGGACCGGCTACTCCTACGAGCAGTACTTC. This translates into CASSTGTGYSYEQYF.